This T cell receptor beta chain was recovered during a study of cytomegalovirus exposure and HLA in healthy donors (dated by TCRdb to 2015 to 2018). Regarding the study in general: An earlier analysis of some 620 of the donors reported roughly 300 Gb of sequence data and 95 million to 120 million unique TCR beta sequences obtained from roughly 180 million T cells. Roughly 320 gigabases of sequencing data and 70 million to 95 million unique TCR sequences made up an early release that covered approximately 620 HLA-typed donors. Among the roughly 390 genotyped donors, around 79% belonged to the genetic ancestry cluster associated with self-reported Caucasian donors. The study was designed to test whether signatures of past pathogen exposure could be identified by cataloging public T cell receptors. Using immunosequencing, the study profiled T cell repertoires from 500 to 800 subjects and related those repertoires to cytomegalovirus serostatus. Besides the first cohort of approximately 670 subjects, a separate validation cohort made up of around 120 different subjects was used. The study combined high-throughput TCR immunosequencing, statistical association of individual TCRs with disease status, and machine learning to predict cytomegalovirus infection status. In a later analysis, previously published TCR beta repertoires from about 640 donors were re-analyzed and high-resolution HLA genotyping was added so that TCR occurrence patterns could be studied. The later analysis used no new phenotypic data to find candidate immune exposures, relying instead on TCR beta sequences and their occurrence across donors. An earlier analysis of 450 to 750 of the donors used high-throughput TCR beta sequencing to judge whether each TCR beta V gene segment behaved as functional or pseudogenic. Alongside the repertoire data, information on donor age, sex, ethnicity and CMV serostatus was compiled. Genome-wide SNP genotypes for about 55% of the roughly 670 donors were used in a later genetic analysis, which treated that subset as a discovery cohort. Every repertoire in the discovery cohort had been generated on one and the same sequencing platform. HLA typing included class I and class II loci at four-digit resolution. The number of donors typed differed by locus, with about 629-630 for A, B, C, DRB1 and DQB1, roughly 520 for DQA1, approximately 580 for DPA1, and 472 for DPB1. Several DR-DQ haplotypes were treated as single units for association and clustering because of strong linkage in the cohort. Among 300 to 500 genotyped donors of the cohort, an average of approximately 200,000 unique TCR beta nucleotide sequences was sequenced per donor, of which about 18% were non-productive. Broader findings and caveats from the paper: A later analysis found that HLA-associated TCR beta chains were more clonally expanded and had lower generation probabilities than equally common non-associated chains. A few of the identified cytomegalovirus-associated TCR beta chains were confirmed in vitro to be specific for cytomegalovirus antigens. Immune exposure information for the cohort was limited to CMV serostatus. A later genetic analysis reported fewer N-insertions in productive TCRs among donors in an Asian-associated ancestry cluster than the 666-donor mean. Some IMGT-functional V segments, including TRBV6-2 and TRBV6-3, could not be distinguished by the 87-base-pair reads and were therefore excluded. A cluster of highly shared sequence variants was judged likely to represent a technical artifact of the sequencing pipeline. The authors suggested that the approach could potentially be generalized to other disease states and immunological phenotypes. At a false discovery rate of 0.05, a later analysis linked under 20,000 TCR beta sequences to specific HLA alleles. A later analysis found that most CMV-associated TCR beta chains appeared HLA-restricted, with HLA associations seemingly driven largely by CMV exposure. According to a later analysis, TCR association rates differed among HLA loci, with DRB1 alleles showing the most associated TCRs and HLA-C alleles showing the fewest. The classifier was reported to diagnose cytomegalovirus status with high specificity and sensitivity in both the original and validation cohorts. Broadly in line with IMGT annotations, most TCR beta V segments showed up in productive rearrangements about 87% or about 30% of the time in an earlier analysis of approximately 600 of the donors. Most TCR sequences were seen in very few donors, while some public TCRs were found in many individuals. According to a later analysis, parvovirus B19, influenza, CMV and Epstein-Barr virus appeared linked to several top co-occurrence clusters. The study listed 164 TCR beta chains as associated with cytomegalovirus. Linkage disequilibrium might explain the correlated functional status among segregating V segments, but an unknown experimental factor could not be excluded. When HLA alleles, especially DR and DQ, strongly co-occurred, attributing TCR associations to individual alleles was difficult. The earlier analysis of approximately 560 of the donors excluded approximately 17 rarely observed V segments, including chromosome 9 orphons, because counts were too low. A further reported finding was that TCR beta sequences accurately predicted the HLA-A and HLA-B alleles for most subjects in the first cohort. In a later genetic analysis, a missense DCLRE1C variant was associated with V-gene and J-gene trimming of TCR beta chains, and the association was replicated in an independent cohort. This cohort had only TCR beta chains sequenced, and the lack of alpha or paired-chain data limited which features could be detected. Sequencing depth was assumed to be roughly uniform across donors in the presence/absence analyses, though that assumption may not hold. Because HLA typing was unavailable for some donors at each locus, only the typed subset was used in association tests.

The receptor library was made with the immunoSEQ multiplex PCR assay. The multiplex PCR relied on a mix of 60 forward primers for TCR Vbeta segments and 13 reverse primers for TCR Jbeta segments. The CDR3 region of rearranged TCR beta genes was amplified from genomic DNA by a multiplex PCR assay. The Illumina HiSeq System was used to sequence the amplified TCR beta libraries as 87-base-pair reads. Per the authors' processing: A later analysis counted about 82 million unique TCR beta chains across the 550 to 750 repertoires, and roughly 9.9 million of these chains were shared by at least two donors. A nearest-neighbor algorithm error-corrected the raw reads and collapsed the reads into unique sequences, merging closely related sequences to remove PCR and sequencing errors. CDR3 sequences were aligned to IMGT reference sequences to assign V, D and J gene segments. For a sequence to be retained, at least a six-nucleotide match to both a V gene segment and a J gene segment was required. Rearrangements were called productive when the CDR3 lacked stop codons and stayed in frame with V and J; all others were non-productive. CDR3 was defined by IMGT convention, running from the second conserved V-encoded cysteine to the conserved J-encoded phenylalanine. The earlier analysis of about 640 of the donors excluded any sequence lacking an unambiguous match to a single V gene segment. An earlier analysis of 550 to 650 of the donors classified V segments as functional when productive rearrangements were above 56.7% and as segregating when the standard deviation between donors was above 5%. A statistical classification framework was developed to diagnose cytomegalovirus status using the catalog of TCR beta chain sequences. In a later analysis, TCR nucleotide sequences were compared against IMGT/GENE-DB human TR gene sequences so that V and J genes could be assigned. A later analysis assigned CDR3 sequences and most-parsimonious VDJ recombination scenarios with the TCRdist pipeline. In a later analysis, each TCR beta chain was defined by its CDR3 amino acid sequence together with its V-gene family, and reads without a unique V-gene family were excluded. In a later analysis, fewer than 600 highly shared, low-generation-probability nucleotide sequences were removed to address suspected cross-contamination and a sequencing artifact. For each public chain, a later analysis derived a clonal expansion index from normalized ranks of inferred template counts within each repertoire. In a later analysis, generation probabilities were computed with a VDJ recombination model fitted to out-of-frame rearrangements, and the resulting probabilities were checked against IGoR. In a later analysis, TCR-TCR, TCR-HLA and TCR-CMV co-occurrence was scored with hypergeometric tests, and a repertoire-size bias correction was applied to TCR pairs. In a later analysis, false discovery rates were estimated by permuting HLA or CMV assignments 20 times. In a later analysis, co-occurring TCRs were grouped using DBSCAN, with TCRdist sequence similarity added in when clustering inside HLA-allele-positive subsets. Repertoires with fewer than 30,000 or more than 120,000 public chains were left out of co-occurrence clustering, as were roughly five repertoires with anomalous nucleotide sharing. Drawn from immuneACCESS, this table holds only the in-frame rearrangements with V and J called that TCRdb kept. Clones are partly lost; checked studies trace under half to an unresolved V gene and leave the rest unexplained. For V, J and clone size, that table is used; D and trimming come from the DNA. Within this sample are fewer than 200,000 clones, with 65% to 80% of them counted one time only. The top ten hold about 4.6% of the sample.

As regards this clone: No antigen is known for it. Qualities for individual bases were not recorded, and no much larger clone is one base off.

The cohort comprised around 690 healthy bone marrow donors. All cohort members were sampled while nominally healthy, although unrecorded immune exposures were likely present. The donor tested CMV seronegative and was one of the 352 seronegative cohort members. Each donor provided a peripheral blood sample, and peripheral blood mononuclear cells were used for TCR beta sequencing. The Qiagen DNeasy Blood Extraction Kit was used to extract genomic DNA from the blood cell samples. Germline trimming: 4 bases from V, 4 bases from J; junction bases outside gene matches: 3. From the cysteine through the phenylalanine, the CDR3 covers 13 amino acids. Kept here is only the CDR3 DNA, which spans 39 bases and is read in frame from base 1. The germline V gene gives CDR1 as LGHNA and CDR2 as YSLEER.

This receptor was obtained from a man aged 35-49 years in good health and CMV-seronegative. The sequenced sample consisted of PBMCs. This chain is built from TRBV4-3 and TRBJ2-7; 8 junctional bases match TRBD1. The CDR3 amino acid sequence is: CASSRDRFYEQYF. The DNA reads TGCGCCAGCAGCCGGGACAGGTTTTACGAGCAGTACTTC.